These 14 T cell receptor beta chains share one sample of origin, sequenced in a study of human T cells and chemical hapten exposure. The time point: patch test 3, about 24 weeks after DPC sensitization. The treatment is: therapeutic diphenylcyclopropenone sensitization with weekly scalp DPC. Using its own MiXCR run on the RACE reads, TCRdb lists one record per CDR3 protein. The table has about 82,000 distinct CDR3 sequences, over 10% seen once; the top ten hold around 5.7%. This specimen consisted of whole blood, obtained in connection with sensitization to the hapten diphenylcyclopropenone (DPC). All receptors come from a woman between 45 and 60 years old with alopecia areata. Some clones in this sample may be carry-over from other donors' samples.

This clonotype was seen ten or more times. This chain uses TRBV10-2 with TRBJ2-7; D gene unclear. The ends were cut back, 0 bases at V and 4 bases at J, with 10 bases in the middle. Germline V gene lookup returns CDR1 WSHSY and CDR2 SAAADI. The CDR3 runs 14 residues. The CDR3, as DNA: TGCGCCAGCAGTGAGTCGTGGGCGACGTACGAGCAGTACTTC. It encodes CASSESWATYEQYF.

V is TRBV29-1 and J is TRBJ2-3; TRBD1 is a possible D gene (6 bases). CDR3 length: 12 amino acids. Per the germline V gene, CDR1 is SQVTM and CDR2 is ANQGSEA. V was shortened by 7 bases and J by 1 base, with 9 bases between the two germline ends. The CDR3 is CSGGTRTDTQYF. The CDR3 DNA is TGCAGCGGGGGGACACGCACAGATACGCAGTATTTT.

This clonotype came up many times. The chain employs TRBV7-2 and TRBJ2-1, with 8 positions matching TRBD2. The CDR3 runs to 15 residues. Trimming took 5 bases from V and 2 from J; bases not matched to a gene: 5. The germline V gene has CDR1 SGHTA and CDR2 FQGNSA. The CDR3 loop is CASSQVTSAYNEQFF. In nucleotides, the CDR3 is TGTGCCAGCAGCCAAGTGACTAGCGCCTACAATGAGCAGTTCTTC.

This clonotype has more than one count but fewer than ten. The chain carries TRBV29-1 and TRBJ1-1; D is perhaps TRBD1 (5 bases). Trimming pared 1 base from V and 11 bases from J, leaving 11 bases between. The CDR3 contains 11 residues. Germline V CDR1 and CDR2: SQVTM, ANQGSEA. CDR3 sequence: CSVEGATGAFF. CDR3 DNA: TGCAGCGTTGAAGGGGCTACAGGTGCTTTCTTT.

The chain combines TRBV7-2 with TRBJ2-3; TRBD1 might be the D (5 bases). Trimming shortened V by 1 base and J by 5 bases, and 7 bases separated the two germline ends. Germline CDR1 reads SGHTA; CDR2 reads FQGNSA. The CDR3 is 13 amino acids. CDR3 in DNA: TGTGCCAGCAGCTTAGGGGGCATAGATACGCAGTATTTT. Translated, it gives CASSLGGIDTQYF.

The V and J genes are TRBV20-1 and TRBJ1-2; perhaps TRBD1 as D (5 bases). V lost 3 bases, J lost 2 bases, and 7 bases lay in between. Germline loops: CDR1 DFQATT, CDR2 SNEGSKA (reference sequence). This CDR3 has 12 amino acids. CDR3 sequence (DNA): TGCAGTGCTAGGGACACGAACTATGGCTACACCTTC. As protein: CSARDTNYGYTF.

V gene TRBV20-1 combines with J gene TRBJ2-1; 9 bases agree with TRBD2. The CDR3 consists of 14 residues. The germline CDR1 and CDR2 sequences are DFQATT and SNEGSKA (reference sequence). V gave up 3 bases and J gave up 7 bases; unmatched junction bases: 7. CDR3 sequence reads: CSASGGRAGNEQFF. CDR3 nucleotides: TGCAGTGCTAGCGGCGGGAGGGCCGGTAATGAGCAGTTCTTC.

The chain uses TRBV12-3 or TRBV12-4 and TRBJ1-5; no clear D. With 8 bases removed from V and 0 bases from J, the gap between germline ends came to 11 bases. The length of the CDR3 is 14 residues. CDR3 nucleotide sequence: TGTGCCAGCTCTTCCGGGAATAGCAATCAGCCCCAGCATTTT. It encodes CASSSGNSNQPQHF.

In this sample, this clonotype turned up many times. Here the CDR3 DNA reads TGTGCCAGCACCTTCTCGGGGGATGAGCAGTTCTTC. This gives the protein CASTFSGDEQFF. This chain joins TRBV6-6 and TRBJ2-1, with D perhaps TRBD2 (6 bases). The CDR3 spans 12 residues. CDR1 is MNHNY and CDR2 is SVGAGI in the germline V gene (reference sequence). Trimming pared 7 bases from V and 8 bases from J, leaving 12 bases between.

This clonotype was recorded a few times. CDR3 sequence reads: CASSPPLPWGKAGANVLTF. The DNA of the CDR3 is TGTGCCAGCAGCCCGCCCCTCCCTTGGGGAAAAGCTGGGGCCAACGTCCTGACTTTC. The gene calls are TRBV11-2 and TRBJ2-6, with no clear D. Germline V CDR1 and CDR2: SGHAT, FQNNGV. The CDR3 is made up of 19 amino acids. Trimming took off 5 bases at V and 2 bases at J, with 22 bases between the two ends.

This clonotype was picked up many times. Here the CDR3 reads CASSRQGVNTQYF. The CDR3 DNA reads as TGTGCCAGTAGTAGACAGGGTGTAAATACGCAGTATTTT. This chain joins TRBV19 and TRBJ2-3; 7 bases agree with TRBD1. The CDR3 is made up of 13 amino acids. Germline CDR1 LNHDA, CDR2 SQIVND (reference sequence). J gave up 7 bases and V 4 bases, and 5 bases lay outside the gene matches.

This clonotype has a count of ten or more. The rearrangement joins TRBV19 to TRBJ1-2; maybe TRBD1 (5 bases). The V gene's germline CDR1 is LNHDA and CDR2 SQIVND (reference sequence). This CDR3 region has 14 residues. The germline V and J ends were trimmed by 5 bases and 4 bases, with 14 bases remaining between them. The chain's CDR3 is CASSSTGVSYGYTF. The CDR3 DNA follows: TGTGCCAGTAGTTCTACAGGCGTTAGCTATGGCTACACCTTC.

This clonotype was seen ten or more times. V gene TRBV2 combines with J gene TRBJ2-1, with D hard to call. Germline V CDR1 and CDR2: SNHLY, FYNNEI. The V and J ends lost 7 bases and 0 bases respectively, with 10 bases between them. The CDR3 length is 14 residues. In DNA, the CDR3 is TGTGCCAGCACGGCGGTTAGCTCCTACAATGAGCAGTTCTTC. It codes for CASTAVSSYNEQFF.

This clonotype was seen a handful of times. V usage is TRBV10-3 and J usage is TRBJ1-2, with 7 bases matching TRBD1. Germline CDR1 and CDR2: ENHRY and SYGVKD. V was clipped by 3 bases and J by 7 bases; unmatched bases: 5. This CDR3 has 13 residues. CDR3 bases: TGTGCCATCAGTGAAGACAGGGATCGTGGCTACACCTTC. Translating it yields CAISEDRDRGYTF.